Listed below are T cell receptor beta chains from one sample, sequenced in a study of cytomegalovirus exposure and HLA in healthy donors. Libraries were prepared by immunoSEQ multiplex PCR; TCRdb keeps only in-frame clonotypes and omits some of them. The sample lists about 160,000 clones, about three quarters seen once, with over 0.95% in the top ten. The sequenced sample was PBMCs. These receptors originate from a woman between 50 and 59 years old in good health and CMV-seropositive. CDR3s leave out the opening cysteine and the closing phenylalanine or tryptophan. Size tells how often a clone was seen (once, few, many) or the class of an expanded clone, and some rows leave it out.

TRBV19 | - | ASSSGTGGTGELF
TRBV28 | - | ASSLRTGELF
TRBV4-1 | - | ASSQDPEQWPRGPQH
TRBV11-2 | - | ASSLMGAANEKLF
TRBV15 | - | ATSRDRVVETQY
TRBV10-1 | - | ASRPGGRTDTQY
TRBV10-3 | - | AISEFGTSGREKQF
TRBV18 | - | ASSPGTGNGQPQH
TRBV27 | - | ASRPGGSGNTIY
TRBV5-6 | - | ASSLGQGVNYGYT
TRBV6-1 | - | ASSGLSNQPQH
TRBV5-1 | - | ASSLGTGSNDGYT
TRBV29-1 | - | SVEDYREASF
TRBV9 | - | ASSVTSGGSDTQY
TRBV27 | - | ASSLGGFNQPQH
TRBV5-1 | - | ASSAAGASDSTDTQY
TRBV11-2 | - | ASSSQERSGSSEQY
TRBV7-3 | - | ASSLTDNSYEQY
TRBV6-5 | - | ASSYSLGGGYT
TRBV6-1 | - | ASRGQGDYSPLH
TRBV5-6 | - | ASSTGHPGYT
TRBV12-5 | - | ASGLGQLDRTDTQY
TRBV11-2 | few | ASKREVVATEAF
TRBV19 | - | ASSRTDYNEQF
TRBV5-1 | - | ASQFMDEQF